Below, 13 T cell receptor beta chains from the same sample are listed, as sequenced in a study of blood T cells in healthy people across ages. With a J-beta primer mix and a sample-barcoded 5' primer, a second PCR ran about 6 to 11 cycles. In TCRdb, the 5' RACE reads were re-called with MiXCR into one record per CDR3 protein. The profile covers around 970,000 distinct CDR3 sequences, with roughly 51% appearing a single time and about 22% taken by the ten largest. The sequencing sample was made of blood. The receptors stem from a woman aged 55-70 years in good health.

The CDR3 spells CASTLTNSPANTGELFF. The CDR3 DNA reads as TGTGCCAGCACCTTGACTAATTCCCCCGCGAACACCGGGGAGCTGTTTTTT. This chain uses TRBV6-1 with TRBJ2-2; possible D gene TRBD2, 5 bases. V shed 7 bases and J shed 0 bases, with 18 bases lying between them. The CDR3 extends over 17 amino acids. The V gene's germline CDR1 is MNHNS and CDR2 SASEGT.

V is TRBV20-1 and J is TRBJ2-3, with a tentative D call TRBD2 (6 bases). Germline loops: CDR1 DFQATT, CDR2 SNEGSKA (reference sequence). V dropped 0 bases and J dropped 4 bases, with 14 bases sitting between them. The CDR3 extends over 15 amino acids. CDR3: CSARDLRLDPDTQYF. The CDR3 DNA reads TGCAGTGCTAGAGATCTGAGACTAGATCCAGATACGCAGTATTTT.

The chain carries TRBV25-1 and TRBJ2-3, with D unresolved. Germline values: CDR1 MGHDK, CDR2 SYGVNS. This CDR3 is built from 12 residues. Trimming shortened V by 11 bases and J by 3 bases, and 12 bases separated the two germline ends. The CDR3 region has the DNA TGTGCCGGCCTTGGATCAACAGATACGCAGTATTTT. It is translated as CAGLGSTDTQYF.

This chain uses TRBV5-1 with TRBJ2-1; tentatively, D is TRBD1 or TRBD2 (6 bases each). Germline lookup yields CDR1 SGHRS and CDR2 YFSETQ. The CDR3 has 14 amino acids. V was trimmed by 0 bases and J by 6 bases, leaving 10 bases between them. The CDR3 protein is CASSLAGDFNEQFF. The CDR3 DNA sequence: TGCGCCAGCAGCTTGGCAGGGGACTTCAATGAGCAGTTCTTC.

V gene TRBV7-6 combines with J gene TRBJ1-6; the D is unclear. CDR3 length: 16 residues. V dropped 4 bases and J dropped 5 bases, with 15 bases sitting between them. CDR1 is SGHVS and CDR2 is FNYEAQ in the germline V gene. The chain's CDR3 is CASSSLRPENNSPLHF. CDR3 DNA sequence: TGTGCCAGCAGCTCGCTCCGGCCGGAAAATAATTCACCCCTCCACTTT.

This clonotype was recorded a few times. This rearrangement joins TRBV6-6 to TRBJ2-5; the D is unclear. Trimming removed 5 bases at V and 2 bases at J, with 12 bases between. CDR1 is MNHNY, CDR2 SVGAGI, per germline (reference sequence). The CDR3 sequence is 14 residues long. The CDR3 spells CASSHVQIQETQYF. DNA for the CDR3: TGTGCCAGCAGTCACGTACAGATTCAAGAGACCCAGTACTTC.

The chain has TRBV7-9 and TRBJ1-2, with D possibly TRBD1 on 6 matching bases. The CDR3 totals 15 residues. V was trimmed by 5 bases and J by 4 bases, leaving 17 bases between them. Germline values: CDR1 SEHNR, CDR2 FQNEAQ (reference sequence). The CDR3 is CASSPEGGAGYGYTF. The CDR3 DNA reads TGTGCCAGCAGCCCGGAGGGGGGCGCGGGCTATGGCTACACCTTC.

For this clonotype: One end of the junction fails to match germline, which may point to a read error. The rearrangement uses TRBV28 and TRBJ1-5; tentatively, D is TRBD1 (5 bases). Germline V gene data show CDR1 as MDHEN and CDR2 as SYDVKM. The length of the CDR3 is 16 residues. This CDR3 reads CAGSFSQAANNQPQHF. In nucleotides, the CDR3 is TGTGCCGGCAGTTTTTCACAGGCCGCAAACAATCAGCCCCAGCATTTT. The full variable domain, in which reference TRBV28 and TRBJ1-5 provide the parts outside the CDR3, is DVKVTQSSRYLVKRTGEKVFLECVQDMDHENMFWYRQDPGLGLRLIYFSYDVKMKEKGDIPEGYSVSREKKERFSLILESASTNQTSMYLCAGSFSQAANNQPQHFGDGTRLSIL.

The chain is built from TRBV20-1 and TRBJ2-1, with 10 bases identical to TRBD2. This CDR3 has 19 residues. The ends lost 5 bases at V and 3 bases at J; junction bases unmatched: 19. Germline CDR1 DFQATT, CDR2 SNEGSKA (reference sequence). The CDR3: CSAGGGRGILAGNYNEQFF. In DNA, the CDR3 is TGCAGTGCTGGAGGGGGGAGGGGGATACTAGCGGGAAACTACAATGAGCAGTTCTTC.

This clonotype was counted a few times. The rearrangement joins TRBV20-1 to TRBJ2-3; D unresolved. The ends were cut back, 0 bases at V and 2 bases at J, with 9 bases in the middle. Germline assignment: CDR1 DFQATT and CDR2 SNEGSKA (reference sequence). The CDR3 consists of 14 residues. The CDR3 DNA reads TGCAGTGCTAGAGACCCTCGTAACACAGATACGCAGTATTTT. Its translation: CSARDPRNTDTQYF.

The chain combines TRBV18 with TRBJ2-5; D may be TRBD1 or TRBD2 (5 bases each). The CDR3 is 16 residues long. The V gene lost 0 bases and the J gene lost 5 bases, with 16 bases spanning the gap. Germline values: CDR1 KGHSH, CDR2 LQKENI. CDR3: CASSPPGPAQAETQYF. DNA of the CDR3: TGTGCCAGCTCACCACCGGGACCAGCCCAGGCGGAGACCCAGTACTTC.

This clonotype was recorded a few times. The rearrangement uses TRBV20-1 and TRBJ1-2; possibly TRBD1 for D (6 bases). Trimming took 3 bases from V and 4 from J, leaving 15 bases between them. The CDR3 loop spans 14 amino acids. Germline-derived CDR1 and CDR2 are DFQATT and SNEGSKA (reference sequence). The CDR3 protein is CSASLTGLGYGYTF. The DNA for the CDR3 is TGCAGTGCTAGCCTCACAGGGTTGGGCTATGGCTACACCTTC.

The chain links TRBV7-2 to TRBJ2-1; either TRBD1 or TRBD2 may supply D (5 bases each). The CDR3 consists of 14 residues. V was pared by 7 bases and J by 4 bases, with 14 bases between. Germline V gene data show CDR1 as SGHTA and CDR2 as FQGNSA. CDR3 in DNA: TGTGCCAGCAACCCCGGGACGTGGTACAATGAGCAGTTCTTC. Translated, it gives CASNPGTWYNEQFF.